The next 28 T cell receptor beta chains were all read from a single sample in a study of technical replicates of blood from several donors. The table came from immunoSEQ multiplex PCR; TCRdb's copy has only in-frame clones and leaves some out. The table shows about 82,000 clones, with around 90% occurring only once. Sequencing input: T cells isolated from PBMCs. The receptors here all came from a human donor in good health.

This rearrangement joins TRBV2 to TRBJ2-7; 8 bases align to TRBD2. Germline V lookup: CDR1 SNHLY, CDR2 FYNNEI. Trimming took 5 bases from V and 2 from J; bases not matched to a gene: 5. CDR3 length equals 14 residues. The DNA for the CDR3 is TGTGCCAGCAGTAGCGCGGGGGGCCCCTACGAGCAGTACTTC. This translates into CASSSAGGPYEQYF. Full variable domain (outside the CDR3, taken from reference TRBV2 and TRBJ2-7): EPEVTQTPSHQVTQMGQEVILRCVPISNHLYFYWYRQILGQKVEFLVSFYNNEISEKSEIFDDQFSVERPDGSNFTLKIRSTKLEDSAMYFCASSSAGGPYEQYFGPGTRLTVT.

This sequence joins TRBV27 and TRBJ2-7; D unresolved. The CDR3 has 15 amino acids. From germline, CDR1 is MNHEY and CDR2 SMNVEV (reference sequence). Trimming removed 5 bases from V and 2 bases from J, with 16 bases in between. The CDR3 sequence is CASSLTETPAYEQYF. The CDR3 nucleotides read TGTGCCAGCAGTCTCACAGAAACCCCAGCCTACGAGCAGTACTTC.

This clone was detected a few times. V gene TRBV27 combines with J gene TRBJ2-2, with D perhaps TRBD2 (6 bases). Germline CDR1 reads MNHEY; CDR2 reads SMNVEV (reference sequence). V shed 3 bases and J shed 1 base, with 12 bases lying between them. The CDR3 spans 16 residues. The CDR3 DNA reads TGTGCCAGCAGTTTGGTGGGAGGTTTGAACACCGGGGAGCTGTTTTTT. Translated: CASSLVGGLNTGELFF.

This clone has a single count. In DNA form, the CDR3 reads TGTGCCAGCAGCTTAGCCCCTAGCACAGATACGCAGTATTTT. It encodes CASSLAPSTDTQYF. The J gene is TRBJ2-3, the V gene TRBV7-9; D not certain. V was shortened by 0 bases and J by 0 bases, with 4 bases between the two germline ends. Per germline, CDR1 SEHNR and CDR2 FQNEAQ (reference sequence). The CDR3 spans 14 residues.

V is TRBV7-9 and J is TRBJ1-2, with D perhaps TRBD1 (6 bases). CDR1 and CDR2 from the germline V gene are SEHNR and FQNEAQ (reference sequence). This CDR3 spans 12 amino acids. V was pared by 4 bases and J by 5 bases, with 8 bases between. The CDR3 DNA reads TGTGCCAGCAGCTCGGGACAATATGGCTACACCTTC. Its translation: CASSSGQYGYTF. Drawing the rest from reference TRBV7-9 and TRBJ1-2, the complete variable domain is DTGVSQNPRHKITKRGQNVTFRCDPISEHNRLYWYRQTLGQGPEFLTYFQNEAQLEKSRLLSDRFSAERPKGSFSTLEIQRTEQGDSAMYLCASSSGQYGYTFGSGTRLTVV.

CDR3 bases: TGCAGCGTTGTTGGGGGGACCTACGAGCAGTACTTC. It encodes CSVVGGTYEQYF. V gene TRBV29-1 combines with J gene TRBJ2-7; a weak D match, TRBD2 (6 bases). Germline-derived CDR1 and CDR2 are SQVTM and ANQGSEA. The V end lost 4 bases, the J end lost 2 bases, and 9 bases lay between the germline ends. CDR3 size: 12 residues.

The rearrangement links TRBV7-9 to TRBJ2-1; 10 bases are shared with TRBD1. The CDR3 has 16 amino acids. V lost 5 bases and J lost 0; bases outside the gene matches: 4. The germline V gene has CDR1 SEHNR and CDR2 FQNEAQ (reference sequence). This CDR3 is CASSQRTGGSYNEQFF. The DNA for the CDR3 is TGTGCCAGCAGCCAGCGGACAGGGGGCTCCTACAATGAGCAGTTCTTC.

The chain couples TRBV2 to TRBJ2-3, with TRBD2 identical over 8 bases. After removal of 8 bases from V and 0 bases from J, the junction contained 4 bases not matched to a gene. This CDR3 has 14 residues. In germline, CDR1 is SNHLY, CDR2 FYNNEI. The CDR3 region is CASPSGPSTDTQYF. CDR3 DNA sequence: TGTGCCAGCCCTAGCGGGCCTAGCACAGATACGCAGTATTTT.

The chain links TRBV6-1 to TRBJ2-2; D remains unclear. CDR3 length: 13 residues. From germline, CDR1 is MNHNS and CDR2 SASEGT. V gave up 2 bases and J gave up 4 bases, with 5 bases separating them. CDR3 sequence: CASSESGTGELFF. DNA for the CDR3: TGTGCCAGCAGTGAATCGGGCACCGGGGAGCTGTTTTTT.

The rearrangement links TRBV7-9 to TRBJ2-5, with D maybe TRBD1 (6 bases). Germline-derived CDR1 and CDR2 are SEHNR and FQNEAQ (reference sequence). The CDR3 is 17 amino acids. V was clipped by 5 bases and J by 2 bases, with 21 bases between them. The CDR3 is CASSPIPPLQGQETQYF. CDR3 DNA: TGTGCCAGCAGCCCCATACCGCCCTTACAGGGACAAGAGACCCAGTACTTC.

The CDR3 bases are TGTGCCAGCAGCTTAGCAGGGGGGGTCTATGGCTACACCTTC. Amino acid sequence: CASSLAGGVYGYTF. V is TRBV7-9 and J is TRBJ1-2; D is perhaps TRBD1 (6 bases). Germline assignment: CDR1 SEHNR and CDR2 FQNEAQ (reference sequence). This CDR3 has 14 amino acids. V was pared by 0 bases and J by 4 bases, with 9 bases between.

The chain's CDR3 is CASGGQVFSEQFF. CDR3 bases: TGTGCTAGTGGGGGACAGGTCTTTAGTGAGCAGTTCTTC. The chain uses TRBV12-5 and TRBJ2-1; 8 bases are a match to TRBD1. The CDR3 contains 13 residues. Germline CDR1 is LGHNT and CDR2 is FRNRAP. Trimming removed 6 bases from V and 9 bases from J; junction bases left unmatched: 7.

The chain links TRBV6-5 to TRBJ1-5, with a tentative D call TRBD1 (6 bases). Looked up from germline, CDR1 is MNHEY and CDR2 is SVGAGI. V dropped 6 bases and J dropped 0 bases, with 9 bases sitting between them. The CDR3 covers 14 residues. CDR3 nucleotides: TGTGCCAGCAGCCGGACAGTTAGCAATCAGCCCCAGCATTTT. Its protein product is CASSRTVSNQPQHF.

J is TRBJ1-1 and V is TRBV6-4; D possibly corresponds to TRBD1 (6 bases). CDR1 MRHNA and CDR2 SNTAGT come from the germline V gene. Trimming removed 2 bases at V and 1 base at J, with 8 bases between. This CDR3 spans 14 amino acids. The CDR3 DNA reads as TGTGCCAGCAGTGACCGGGGGGCGAACACTGAAGCTTTCTTT. Its translation is CASSDRGANTEAFF.

This chain links TRBV5-5 with TRBJ1-4; TRBD1 matches at 10 bases. The germline V gene encodes CDR1 SGHKS and CDR2 YYEKEE (reference sequence). V dropped 3 bases and J dropped 7; count of bases not matched to a gene: 6. The CDR3 is made up of 15 amino acids. CDR3 DNA sequence: TGTGCCAGCAGCTGGGGGACAGGGGCTAGTGAAAAACTGTTTTTT. Translation gives CASSWGTGASEKLFF.

The V call is TRBV10-2, the J call TRBJ1-1; no clear D. Germline values: CDR1 WSHSY, CDR2 SAAADI. The CDR3 sequence is 14 residues long. V lost 3 bases and J 4 bases, leaving 12 bases between the germline ends. CDR3 loop: CASSEGPGVTEAFF. CDR3 DNA sequence: TGCGCCAGCAGTGAAGGTCCGGGTGTCACTGAAGCTTTCTTT.

This sequence joins TRBV5-1 and TRBJ2-3; D unresolved. Germline V gives CDR1 SGHRS, CDR2 YFSETQ. Trimming took 0 bases from V and 1 from J, leaving 9 bases between them. The CDR3 runs 15 residues. The CDR3 spells CASSLAGTRTDTQYF. CDR3 sequence (DNA): TGCGCCAGCAGCTTGGCAGGTACCCGCACAGATACGCAGTATTTT.

The chain uses TRBV18 and TRBJ1-2; perhaps TRBD1 as D (6 bases). The V and J ends lost 4 bases and 7 bases respectively, with 13 bases between them. Looked up from germline, CDR1 is KGHSH and CDR2 is LQKENI. The length of the CDR3 is 13 residues. CDR3 loop: CASSRYTGFGYTF. CDR3 DNA: TGTGCCAGCTCACGATACACAGGGTTTGGCTACACCTTC.

The rearrangement uses TRBV2 and TRBJ2-7; a possible D gene is TRBD2 (5 bases). This CDR3 is 12 amino acids long. V was trimmed by 5 bases and J by 4 bases, leaving 9 bases between them. Germline CDR1 and CDR2: SNHLY and FYNNEI. CDR3 sequence reads: CASSSTSYEQYF. The CDR3 bases are TGTGCCAGCAGTTCCACTAGTTACGAGCAGTACTTC.

This clone was picked up a small number of times. The gene calls are TRBV19 and TRBJ1-5; TRBD1 agrees at 8 bases. From germline, CDR1 is LNHDA and CDR2 SQIVND (reference sequence). The J segment lost 4 bases and the V segment lost 5 bases, leaving 10 bases of the junction unmatched. The CDR3 has 16 residues. The CDR3 nucleotides read TGTGCCAGTAGTCCCCCTACAGGGGGGCTAAATCAGCCCCAGCATTTT. Encoded protein: CASSPPTGGLNQPQHF.

This sequence joins TRBV28 and TRBJ2-3; D may be TRBD2 (6 bases). Germline V gives CDR1 MDHEN, CDR2 SYDVKM. V lost 3 bases and J lost 2, with 9 bases in between. This CDR3 is 14 amino acids long. CDR3 nucleotides: TGTGCCAGCAGTTTTGGGACTTCCACAGATACGCAGTATTTT. This gives the protein CASSFGTSTDTQYF.

The V and J genes are TRBV7-6 and TRBJ1-5; a possible D gene is TRBD1 (6 bases). The V and J ends lost 3 bases and 6 bases respectively, with 12 bases between them. The CDR3 extends over 14 amino acids. Per germline, CDR1 SGHVS and CDR2 FNYEAQ. CDR3 nucleotide sequence: TGTGCCAGCAGCTTCGGACAGCCCGGTCAGCCCCAGCATTTT. Protein: CASSFGQPGQPQHF.

The DNA for the CDR3 is TGCGCCAGCACCTGGGGGGAGGGCTACGAGCAGTACTTC. Amino acids: CASTWGEGYEQYF. The J gene is TRBJ2-7, the V gene TRBV10-2; 7 bases align to TRBD2. CDR3 length equals 13 residues. V was pared by 7 bases and J by 3 bases, with 6 bases of the junction left unmatched. Germline-derived CDR1 and CDR2 are WSHSY and SAAADI.

This chain uses TRBV7-3 with TRBJ2-1, with 7 bases that match TRBD2. This CDR3 spans 16 amino acids. Germline trimming cut 5 bases from V and 6 bases from J; bases unmatched to any gene: 13. The germline gives CDR1 SGHTA, CDR2 FQGTGA. The CDR3 coding sequence is TGTGCCAGCAGCCTAAGGGGCGGGGGTCTTGGCAATGAGCAGTTCTTC. Translating it yields CASSLRGGGLGNEQFF.

This clone was observed a single time. V and J are TRBV5-1 and TRBJ1-5, with D possibly being TRBD1 (6 bases). CDR3 length equals 15 residues. Germline-derived CDR1 and CDR2 are SGHRS and YFSETQ. Trimming took off 4 bases at V and 5 bases at J, with 16 bases between the two ends. CDR3 bases: TGCGCCAGCAGCCCCGTCGGCAGGGGCGATCAGCCCCAGCATTTT. Translating gives CASSPVGRGDQPQHF.

CDR3 nucleotides: TGTGCCAGCAGACCCTCACCGGGACAGACCAATGAGCAGTTCTTC. Residues: CASRPSPGQTNEQFF. This chain joins TRBV6-5 and TRBJ2-1; 7 bases fit TRBD1. With V trimmed by 6 bases and J by 6 bases, 11 bases remained unmatched. CDR3 length: 15 amino acids. Germline V gene lookup returns CDR1 MNHEY and CDR2 SVGAGI.

The genes are TRBV4-1 and TRBJ2-1, with 11 bases that match TRBD2. CDR3 size: 15 residues. Germline V gene lookup returns CDR1 MGHRA and CDR2 YSYEKL. The J segment lost 8 bases and the V segment lost 0 bases, leaving 3 bases of the junction unmatched. CDR3 nucleotide sequence: TGCGCCAGCAGCCAAGAACTAGCGGGGGTCTATGAGCAGTTCTTC. Encoded protein: CASSQELAGVYEQFF.

The chain employs TRBV9 and TRBJ2-7; the match to TRBD2 covers 16 bases. V lost 4 bases and J lost 1; bases outside the gene matches: 11. Germline assignment: CDR1 SGDLS and CDR2 YYNGEE. The CDR3 extends over 19 amino acids. The CDR3 reads CASSPRSGLAGGPSYEQYF. In DNA, the CDR3 is TGTGCCAGCAGCCCTAGGTCGGGACTAGCGGGAGGGCCATCCTACGAGCAGTACTTC. Complete variable domain (other parts from reference TRBV9 and TRBJ2-7): DSGVTQTPKHLITATGQRVTLRCSPRSGDLSVYWYQQSLDQGLQFLIQYYNGEERAKGNILERFSAQQFPDLHSELNLSSLELGDSALYFCASSPRSGLAGGPSYEQYFGPGTRLTVT.